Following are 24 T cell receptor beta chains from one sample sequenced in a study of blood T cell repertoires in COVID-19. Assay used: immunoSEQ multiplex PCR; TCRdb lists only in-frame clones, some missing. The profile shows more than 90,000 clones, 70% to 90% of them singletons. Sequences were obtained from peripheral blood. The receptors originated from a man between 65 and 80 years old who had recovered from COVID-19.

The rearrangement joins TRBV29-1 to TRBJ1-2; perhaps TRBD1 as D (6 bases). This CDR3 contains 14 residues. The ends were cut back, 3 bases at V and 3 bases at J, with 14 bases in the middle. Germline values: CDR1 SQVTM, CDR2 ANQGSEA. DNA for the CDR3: TGCAGCGTTGAGTATGCGTACAGGGACTATGGCTACACCTTC. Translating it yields CSVEYAYRDYGYTF.

CDR3 nucleotides: TGTGCCAGCAGTTTTCCAGACAGAAGCACTGAAGCTTTCTTT. This translates into CASSFPDRSTEAFF. The chain carries TRBV28 and TRBJ1-1; weak D call: TRBD1 (5 bases). The V and J ends lost 3 bases and 4 bases respectively, with 12 bases between them. Germline V CDR1 and CDR2: MDHEN, SYDVKM. This CDR3 has 14 amino acids.

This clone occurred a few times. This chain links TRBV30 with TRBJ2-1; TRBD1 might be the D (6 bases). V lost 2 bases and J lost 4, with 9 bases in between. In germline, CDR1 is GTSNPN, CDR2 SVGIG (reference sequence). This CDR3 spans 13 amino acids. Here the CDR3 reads CAWSSTGYNEQFF. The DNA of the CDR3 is TGTGCCTGGAGTAGTACAGGGTACAATGAGCAGTTCTTC.

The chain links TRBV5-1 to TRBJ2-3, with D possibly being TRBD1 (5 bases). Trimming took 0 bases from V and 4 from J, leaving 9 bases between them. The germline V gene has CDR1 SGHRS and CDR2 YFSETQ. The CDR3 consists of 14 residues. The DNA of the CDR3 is TGCGCCAGCAGCTTGGGCAGGGCCTCAGATACGCAGTATTTT. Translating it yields CASSLGRASDTQYF.

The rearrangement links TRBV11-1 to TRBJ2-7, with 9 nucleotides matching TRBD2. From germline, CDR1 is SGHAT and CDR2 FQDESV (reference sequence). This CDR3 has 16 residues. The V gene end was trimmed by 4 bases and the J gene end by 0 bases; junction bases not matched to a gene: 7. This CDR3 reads CASSSRRTSVSYEQYF. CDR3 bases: TGTGCCAGCAGCTCACGACGGACTAGCGTCTCCTACGAGCAGTACTTC.

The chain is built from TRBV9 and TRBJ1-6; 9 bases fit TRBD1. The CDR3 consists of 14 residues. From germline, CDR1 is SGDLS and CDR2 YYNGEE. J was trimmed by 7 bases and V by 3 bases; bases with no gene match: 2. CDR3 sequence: CASSGGQGNSPLHF. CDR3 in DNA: TGTGCCAGCAGCGGGGGACAGGGCAATTCACCCCTCCACTTT.

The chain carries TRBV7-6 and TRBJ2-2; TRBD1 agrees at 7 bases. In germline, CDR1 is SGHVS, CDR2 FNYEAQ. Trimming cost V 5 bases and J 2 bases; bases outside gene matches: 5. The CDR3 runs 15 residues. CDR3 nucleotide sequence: TGTGCCAGCAGCCCCCGGGACAGAAACACCGGGGAGCTGTTTTTT. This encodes CASSPRDRNTGELFF. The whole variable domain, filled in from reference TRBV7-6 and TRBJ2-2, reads GAGVSQSPRYKVTKRGQDVALRCDPISGHVSLYWYRQALGQGPEFLTYFNYEAQQDKSGLPNDRFSAERPEGSISTLTIQRTEQRDSAMYRCASSPRDRNTGELFFGEGSRLTVL.

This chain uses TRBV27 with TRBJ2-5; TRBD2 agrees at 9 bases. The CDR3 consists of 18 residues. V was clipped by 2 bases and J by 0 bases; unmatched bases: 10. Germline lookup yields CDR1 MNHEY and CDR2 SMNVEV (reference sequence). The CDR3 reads CASSLRLAGRRDQETQYF. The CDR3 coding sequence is TGTGCCAGCAGTTTACGGCTAGCGGGGCGACGGGACCAAGAGACCCAGTACTTC.

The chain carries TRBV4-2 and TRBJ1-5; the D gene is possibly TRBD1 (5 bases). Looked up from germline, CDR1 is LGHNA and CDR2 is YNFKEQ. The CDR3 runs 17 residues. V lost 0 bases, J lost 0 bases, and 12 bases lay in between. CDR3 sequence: CASSQEVGRVSNQPQHF. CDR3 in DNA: TGTGCCAGCAGCCAAGAGGTGGGCAGGGTTAGCAATCAGCCCCAGCATTTT.

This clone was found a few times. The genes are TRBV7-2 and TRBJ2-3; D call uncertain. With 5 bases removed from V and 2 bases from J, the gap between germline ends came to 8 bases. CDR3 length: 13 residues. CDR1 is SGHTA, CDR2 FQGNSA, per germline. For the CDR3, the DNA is TGTGCCAGCAGCCAGTTATACACAGATACGCAGTATTTT. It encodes CASSQLYTDTQYF.

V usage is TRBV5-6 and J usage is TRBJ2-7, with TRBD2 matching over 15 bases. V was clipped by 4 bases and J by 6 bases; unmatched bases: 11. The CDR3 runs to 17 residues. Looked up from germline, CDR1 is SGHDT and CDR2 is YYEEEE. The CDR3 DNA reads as TGTGCCAGCAGCCTCGGACTAGCGGGGGGGCCCGGTCGCGAGCAGTACTTC. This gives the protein CASSLGLAGGPGREQYF. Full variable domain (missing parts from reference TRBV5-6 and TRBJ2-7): DAGVTQSPTHLIKTRGQQVTLRCSPKSGHDTVSWYQQALGQGPQFIFQYYEEEERQRGNFPDRFSGHQFPNYSSELNVNALLLGDSALYLCASSLGLAGGPGREQYFGPGTRLTVT.

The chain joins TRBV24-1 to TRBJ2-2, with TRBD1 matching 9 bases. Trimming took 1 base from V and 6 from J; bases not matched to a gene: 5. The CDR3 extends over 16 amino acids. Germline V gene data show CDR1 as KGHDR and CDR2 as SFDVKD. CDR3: CATSDLTGGIAGELFF. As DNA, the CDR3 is TGTGCCACCAGTGATTTAACAGGGGGCATCGCCGGGGAGCTGTTTTTT.

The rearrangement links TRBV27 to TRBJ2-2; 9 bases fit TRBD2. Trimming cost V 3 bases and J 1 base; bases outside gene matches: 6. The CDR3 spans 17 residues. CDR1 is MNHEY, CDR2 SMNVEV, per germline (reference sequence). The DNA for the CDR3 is TGTGCCAGCAGTTTGCGGACTAGCGTGCTGAACACCGGGGAGCTGTTTTTT. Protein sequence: CASSLRTSVLNTGELFF.

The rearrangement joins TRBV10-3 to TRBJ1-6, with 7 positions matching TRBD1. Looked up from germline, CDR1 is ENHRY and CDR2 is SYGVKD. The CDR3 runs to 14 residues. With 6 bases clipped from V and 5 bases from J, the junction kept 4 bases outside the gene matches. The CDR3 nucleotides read TGTGCCATCAGGGGACAGCGGAATAATTCACCCCTCCACTTT. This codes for CAIRGQRNNSPLHF.

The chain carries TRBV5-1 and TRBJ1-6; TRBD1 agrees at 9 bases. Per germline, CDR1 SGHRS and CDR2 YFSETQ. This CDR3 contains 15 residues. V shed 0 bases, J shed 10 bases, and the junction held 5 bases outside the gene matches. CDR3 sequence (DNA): TGCGCCAGCAGCTTGGCAGGGACAGGGAGGTCACCCCTCCACTTT. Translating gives CASSLAGTGRSPLHF.

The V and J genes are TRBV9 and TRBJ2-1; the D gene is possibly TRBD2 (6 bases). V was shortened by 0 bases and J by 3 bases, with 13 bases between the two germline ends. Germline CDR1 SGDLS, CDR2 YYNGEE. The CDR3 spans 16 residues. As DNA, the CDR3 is TGTGCCAGCAGCGTAGACTCCGGGGGAGTCTACAATGAGCAGTTCTTC. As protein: CASSVDSGGVYNEQFF.

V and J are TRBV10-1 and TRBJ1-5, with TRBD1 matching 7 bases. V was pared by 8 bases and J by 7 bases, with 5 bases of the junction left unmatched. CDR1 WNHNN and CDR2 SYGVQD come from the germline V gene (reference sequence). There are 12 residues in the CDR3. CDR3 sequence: CASPRGNQPQHF. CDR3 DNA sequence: TGCGCCAGCCCCAGGGGGAACCAGCCCCAGCATTTT.

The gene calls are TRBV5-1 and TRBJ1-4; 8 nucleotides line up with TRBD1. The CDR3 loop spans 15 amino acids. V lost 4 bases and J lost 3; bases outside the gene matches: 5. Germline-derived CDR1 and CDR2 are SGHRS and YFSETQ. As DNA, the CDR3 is TGCGCCAGCAGCGGCCAGACAGGGGCTAATGAAAAACTGTTTTTT. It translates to CASSGQTGANEKLFF.

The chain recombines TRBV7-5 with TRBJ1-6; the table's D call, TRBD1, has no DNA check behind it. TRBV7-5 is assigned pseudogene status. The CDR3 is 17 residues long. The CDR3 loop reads CARTRTGQRIYNSPLHF. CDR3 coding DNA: TGTGCCAGGACGCGGACGGGACAGAGGATCTATAATTCACCCCTCCACTTT.

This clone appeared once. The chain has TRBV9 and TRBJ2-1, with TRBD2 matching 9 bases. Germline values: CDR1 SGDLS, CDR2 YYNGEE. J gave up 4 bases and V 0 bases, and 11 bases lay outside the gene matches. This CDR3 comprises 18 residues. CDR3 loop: CASSVEVGGAGGYNEQFF. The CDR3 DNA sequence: TGTGCCAGCAGCGTAGAGGTCGGGGGAGCGGGGGGTTACAATGAGCAGTTCTTC.

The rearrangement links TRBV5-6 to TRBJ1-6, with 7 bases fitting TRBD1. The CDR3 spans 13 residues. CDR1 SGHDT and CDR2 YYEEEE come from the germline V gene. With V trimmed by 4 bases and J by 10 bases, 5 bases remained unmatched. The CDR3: CASSANRGSPLHF. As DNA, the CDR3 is TGTGCCAGCAGCGCGAACAGGGGCTCACCCCTCCACTTT.

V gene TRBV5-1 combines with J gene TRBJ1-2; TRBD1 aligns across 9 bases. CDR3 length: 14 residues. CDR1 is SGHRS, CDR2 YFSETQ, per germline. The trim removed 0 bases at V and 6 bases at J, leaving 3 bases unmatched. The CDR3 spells CASSLAQGADGYTF. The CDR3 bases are TGCGCCAGCAGCTTGGCACAGGGGGCAGATGGCTACACCTTC. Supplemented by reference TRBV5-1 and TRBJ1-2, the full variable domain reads KAGVTQTPRYLIKTRGQQVTLSCSPISGHRSVSWYQQTPGQGLQFLFEYFSETQRNKGNFPGRFSGRQFSNSRSEMNVSTLELGDSALYLCASSLAQGADGYTFGSGTRLTVV.

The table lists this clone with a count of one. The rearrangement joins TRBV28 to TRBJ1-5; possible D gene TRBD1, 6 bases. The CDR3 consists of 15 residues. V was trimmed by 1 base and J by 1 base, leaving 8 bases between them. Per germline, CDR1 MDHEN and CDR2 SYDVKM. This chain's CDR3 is CASSLFGQSNQPQHF. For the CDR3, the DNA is TGTGCCAGCAGTTTATTCGGACAGAGCAATCAGCCCCAGCATTTT.

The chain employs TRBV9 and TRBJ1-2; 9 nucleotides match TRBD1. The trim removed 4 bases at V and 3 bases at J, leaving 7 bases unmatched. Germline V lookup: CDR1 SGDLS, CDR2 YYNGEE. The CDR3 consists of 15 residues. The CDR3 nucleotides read TGTGCCAGCAGCTTCACTGGACAGGGGTACTATGGCTACACCTTC. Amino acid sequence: CASSFTGQGYYGYTF.